This entry concerns a single T cell receptor (beta chain). Its cognate antigen is unknown. There are 13 residues in the CDR3. The V and J ends lost 5 bases and 1 base respectively, with 8 bases between them. Germline V lookup: CDR1 SEHNR, CDR2 FQNEAQ (reference sequence). This entry comes from a study of cytomegalovirus exposure and HLA in healthy donors. Study at large: Earlier, about 180 million T cells were analyzed, and some 120 million unique TCR beta sequences were found among them. Findings and caveats of the study: Follow-up analysis found HLA locus-dependent TCR association rates, highest for DRB1 and lowest for HLA-C. Indistinguishability led to the exclusion of some V segments, TRBV6-2 and TRBV6-3 included. Fewer N-insertions than the roughly 670-donor mean were reportedly shown by an Asian-associated ancestry cluster in a later analysis.

Primers: 60 Vbeta forward and 13 Jbeta reverse. The assay was immunoSEQ multiplex PCR, and TCRdb's table has in-frame clones only and misses some. The sample has 120,000 or so clones, 10% seen once. This TCR was sampled from a woman between 18 and 29 years old in good health and CMV-seropositive. The chain combines TRBV7-9 with TRBJ1-1; no definite D call. Sequencing was carried out using PBMCs. CDR3 amino acids: CASSHTQNTEAFF. The CDR3 DNA reads as TGTGCCAGCAGCCATACACAGAACACTGAAGCTTTCTTT.